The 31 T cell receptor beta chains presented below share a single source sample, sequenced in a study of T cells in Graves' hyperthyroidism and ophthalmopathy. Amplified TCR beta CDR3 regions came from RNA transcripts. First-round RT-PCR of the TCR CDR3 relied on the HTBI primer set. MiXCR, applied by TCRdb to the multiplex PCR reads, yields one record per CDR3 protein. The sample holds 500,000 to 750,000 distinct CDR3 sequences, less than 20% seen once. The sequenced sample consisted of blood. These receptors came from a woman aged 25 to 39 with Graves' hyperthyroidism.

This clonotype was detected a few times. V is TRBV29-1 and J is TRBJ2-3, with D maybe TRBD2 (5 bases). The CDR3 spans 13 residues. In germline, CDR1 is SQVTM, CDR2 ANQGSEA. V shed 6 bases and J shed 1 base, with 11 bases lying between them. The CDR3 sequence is CSVSPGGTDTQYF. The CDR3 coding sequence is TGCAGCGTGTCCCCCGGGGGCACAGATACGCAGTATTTT.

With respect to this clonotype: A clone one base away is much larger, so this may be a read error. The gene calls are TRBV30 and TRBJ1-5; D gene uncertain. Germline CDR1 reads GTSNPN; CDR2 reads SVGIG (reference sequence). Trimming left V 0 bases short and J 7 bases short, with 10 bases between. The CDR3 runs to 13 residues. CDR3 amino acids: CAWSVTPRQPQHF. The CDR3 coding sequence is TGTGCCTGGAGTGTTACCCCGAGGCAGCCCCAGCATTTT.

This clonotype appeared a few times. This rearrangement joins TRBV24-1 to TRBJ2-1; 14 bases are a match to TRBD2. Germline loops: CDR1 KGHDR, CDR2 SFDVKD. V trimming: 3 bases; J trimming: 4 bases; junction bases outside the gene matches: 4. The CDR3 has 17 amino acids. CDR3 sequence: CATSDAGTSGGYNEQFF. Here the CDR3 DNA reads TGTGCCACCAGTGATGCCGGGACTAGCGGGGGTTACAATGAGCAGTTCTTC.

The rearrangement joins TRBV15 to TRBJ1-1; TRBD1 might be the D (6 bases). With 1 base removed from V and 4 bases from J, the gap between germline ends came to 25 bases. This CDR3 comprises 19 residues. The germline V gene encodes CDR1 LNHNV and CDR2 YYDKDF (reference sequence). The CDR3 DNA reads TGTGCCACCAGCAGAGCCCTAGACGGGGGGCTCGGGCCGAGCACTGAAGCTTTCTTT. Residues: CATSRALDGGLGPSTEAFF. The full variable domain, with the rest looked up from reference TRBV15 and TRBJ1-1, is DAMVIQNPRYQVTQFGKPVTLSCSQTLNHNVMYWYQQKSSQAPKLLFHYYDKDFNNEADTPDNFQSRRPNTSFCFLDIRSPGLGDTAMYLCATSRALDGGLGPSTEAFFGQGTRLTVV.

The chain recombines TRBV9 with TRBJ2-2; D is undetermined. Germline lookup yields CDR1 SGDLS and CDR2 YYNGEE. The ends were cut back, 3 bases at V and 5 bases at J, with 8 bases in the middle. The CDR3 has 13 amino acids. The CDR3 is CASSALVTGELFF. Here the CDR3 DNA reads TGTGCCAGCAGCGCCCTCGTAACCGGGGAGCTGTTTTTT.

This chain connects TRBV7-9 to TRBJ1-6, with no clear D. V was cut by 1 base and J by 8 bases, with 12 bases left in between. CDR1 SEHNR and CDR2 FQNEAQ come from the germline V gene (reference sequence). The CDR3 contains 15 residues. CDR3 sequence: CASSLGQASHSPLHF. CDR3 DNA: TGTGCCAGCAGCTTAGGCCAGGCCTCACATTCACCCCTCCACTTT.

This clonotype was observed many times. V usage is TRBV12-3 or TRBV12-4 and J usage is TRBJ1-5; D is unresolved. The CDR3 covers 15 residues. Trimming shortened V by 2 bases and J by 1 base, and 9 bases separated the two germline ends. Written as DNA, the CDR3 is TGTGCCAGCAGTTTATGGCAGTTGAGCAATCAGCCCCAGCATTTT. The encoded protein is CASSLWQLSNQPQHF.

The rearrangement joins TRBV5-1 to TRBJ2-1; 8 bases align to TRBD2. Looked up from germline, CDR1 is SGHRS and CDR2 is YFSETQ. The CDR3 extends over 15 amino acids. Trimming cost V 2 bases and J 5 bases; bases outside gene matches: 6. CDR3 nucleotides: TGCGCCAGCAGCTTCGCTAGCGGGTCCAACAATGAGCAGTTCTTC. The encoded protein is CASSFASGSNNEQFF.

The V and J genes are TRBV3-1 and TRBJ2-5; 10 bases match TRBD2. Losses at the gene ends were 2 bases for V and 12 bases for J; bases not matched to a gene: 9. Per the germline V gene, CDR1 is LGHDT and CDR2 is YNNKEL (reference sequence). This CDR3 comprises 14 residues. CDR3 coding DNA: TGTGCCAGCAGCCAACGGGAACCGGGACTAGCGAAGTACTTC. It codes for CASSQREPGLAKYF.

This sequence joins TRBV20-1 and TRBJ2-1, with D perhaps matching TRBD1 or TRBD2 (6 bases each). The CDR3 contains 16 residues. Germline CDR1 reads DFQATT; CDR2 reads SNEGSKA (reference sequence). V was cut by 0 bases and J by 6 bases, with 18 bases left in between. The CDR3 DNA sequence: TGCAGTGCTAGAGACCCCAGGGGAACGGGAGTCAATGAGCAGTTCTTC. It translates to CSARDPRGTGVNEQFF.

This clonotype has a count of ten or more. The CDR3 bases are TGTGCCAGCAGAACCCGGGACAGGGCTGGTCAGCCCCAGCATTTT. It codes for CASRTRDRAGQPQHF. The rearrangement joins TRBV6-1 to TRBJ1-5; 9 bases agree with TRBD1. Germline values: CDR1 MNHNS, CDR2 SASEGT. V lost 6 bases to trimming and J lost 6 bases; unmatched junction nucleotides: 9. The CDR3 length is 15 residues.

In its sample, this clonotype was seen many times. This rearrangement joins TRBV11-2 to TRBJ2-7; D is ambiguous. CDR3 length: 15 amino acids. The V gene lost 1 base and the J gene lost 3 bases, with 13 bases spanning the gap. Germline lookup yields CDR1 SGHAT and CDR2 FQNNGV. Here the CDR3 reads CASSLVDNPYYEQYF. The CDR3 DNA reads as TGTGCCAGCAGCTTAGTCGACAACCCATACTACGAGCAGTACTTC.

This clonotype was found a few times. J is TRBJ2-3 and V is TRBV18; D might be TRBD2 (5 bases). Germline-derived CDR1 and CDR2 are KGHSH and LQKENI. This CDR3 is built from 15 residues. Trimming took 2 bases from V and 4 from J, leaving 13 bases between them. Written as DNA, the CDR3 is TGTGCCAGCTCACCAGAGAGGGCTGGGTCAGATACGCAGTATTTT. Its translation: CASSPERAGSDTQYF. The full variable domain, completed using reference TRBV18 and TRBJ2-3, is NAGVMQNPRHLVRRRGQEARLRCSPMKGHSHVYWYRQLPEEGLKFMVYLQKENIIDESGMPKERFSAEFPKEGPSILRIQQVVRGDSAAYFCASSPERAGSDTQYFGPGTRLTVL.

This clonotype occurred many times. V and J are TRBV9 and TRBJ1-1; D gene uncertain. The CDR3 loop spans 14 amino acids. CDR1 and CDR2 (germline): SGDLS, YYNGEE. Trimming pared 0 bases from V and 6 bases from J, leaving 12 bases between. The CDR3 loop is CASSVGAAEAEAFF. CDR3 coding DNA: TGTGCCAGCAGCGTAGGGGCGGCAGAGGCTGAAGCTTTCTTT. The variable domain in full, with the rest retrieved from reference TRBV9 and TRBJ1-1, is DSGVTQTPKHLITATGQRVTLRCSPRSGDLSVYWYQQSLDQGLQFLIQYYNGEERAKGNILERFSAQQFPDLHSELNLSSLELGDSALYFCASSVGAAEAEAFFGQGTRLTVV.

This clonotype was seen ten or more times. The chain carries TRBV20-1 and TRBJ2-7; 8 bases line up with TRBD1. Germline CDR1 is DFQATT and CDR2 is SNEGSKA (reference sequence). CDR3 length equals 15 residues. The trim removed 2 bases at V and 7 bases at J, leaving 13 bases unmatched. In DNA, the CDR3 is TGCAGTGCTAGACCTCAGGGGGCCCGGCGTTCTGAGCAGTACTTC. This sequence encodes CSARPQGARRSEQYF.

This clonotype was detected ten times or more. In nucleotides, the CDR3 is TGTGCCTGGAGCTTCAATGAGCAGTTCTTC. Its protein product is CAWSFNEQFF. The chain recombines TRBV30 with TRBJ2-1; D gene ambiguous. Between the trimmed V and J ends, which lost 3 bases and 6 bases, there was a span of 3 bases. This CDR3 is 10 amino acids long. Germline CDR1 GTSNPN, CDR2 SVGIG (reference sequence).

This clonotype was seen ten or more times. Here the CDR3 DNA reads TGTGCCAGCCTCGATAGGACAGGCTCCTACGAGCAGTACTTC. It specifies CASLDRTGSYEQYF. The V gene is TRBV2, the J gene TRBJ2-7, with 7 bases fitting TRBD1. Losses at the gene ends were 8 bases for V and 0 bases for J; bases not matched to a gene: 7. The CDR3 has 14 amino acids. CDR1 SNHLY and CDR2 FYNNEI come from the germline V gene. The full variable domain, with the rest looked up from reference TRBV2 and TRBJ2-7, is EPEVTQTPSHQVTQMGQEVILRCVPISNHLYFYWYRQILGQKVEFLVSFYNNEISEKSEIFDDQFSVERPDGSNFTLKIRSTKLEDSAMYFCASLDRTGSYEQYFGPGTRLTVT.

DNA for the CDR3: TGTGCCAGTAGTATCCTCTCGGGACCCTCCTACGAGCAGTACTTC. This encodes CASSILSGPSYEQYF. This chain joins TRBV19 and TRBJ2-7; D is perhaps TRBD1 or TRBD2 (5 bases each). V was shortened by 3 bases and J by 0 bases, with 12 bases between the two germline ends. The CDR3 length is 15 residues. The V gene's germline CDR1 is LNHDA and CDR2 SQIVND (reference sequence). The full variable domain, its missing parts supplied by reference TRBV19 and TRBJ2-7, is DGGITQSPKYLFRKEGQNVTLSCEQNLNHDAMYWYRQDPGQGLRLIYYSQIVNDFQKGDIAEGYSVSREKKESFPLTVTSAQKNPTAFYLCASSILSGPSYEQYFGPGTRLTVT.

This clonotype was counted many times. Written as DNA, the CDR3 is TGTGCCAGCAGTGAAGGGGGCTACACAGATACGCAGTATTTT. It codes for CASSEGGYTDTQYF. The chain links TRBV6-1 to TRBJ2-3; D is perhaps TRBD1 (5 bases). This CDR3 is built from 14 residues. The ends were cut back, 1 base at V and 2 bases at J, with 7 bases in the middle. Germline lookup yields CDR1 MNHNS and CDR2 SASEGT.

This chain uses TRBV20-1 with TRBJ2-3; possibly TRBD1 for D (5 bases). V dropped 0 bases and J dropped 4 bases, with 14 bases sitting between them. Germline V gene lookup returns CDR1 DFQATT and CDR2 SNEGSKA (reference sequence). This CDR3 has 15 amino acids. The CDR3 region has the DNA TGCAGTGCTAGAGATGGGGCCTTTGACCCAGATACGCAGTATTTT. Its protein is CSARDGAFDPDTQYF.

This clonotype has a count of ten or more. The CDR3 loop reads CSASLTRQGKHEQYF. Written as DNA, the CDR3 is TGCAGTGCTAGCCTCACGCGACAGGGTAAGCACGAGCAGTACTTC. The chain recombines TRBV20-1 with TRBJ2-7; TRBD1 matches 7 bases. CDR1 DFQATT and CDR2 SNEGSKA come from the germline V gene (reference sequence). V was pared by 3 bases and J by 5 bases, with 13 bases of the junction left unmatched. This CDR3 region has 15 residues.

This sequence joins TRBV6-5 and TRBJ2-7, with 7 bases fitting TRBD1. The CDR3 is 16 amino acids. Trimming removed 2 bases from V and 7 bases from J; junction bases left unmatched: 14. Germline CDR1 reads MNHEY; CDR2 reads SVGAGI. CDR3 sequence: CASSYAYRGPSGEQYF. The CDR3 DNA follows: TGTGCCAGCAGTTACGCCTACAGGGGTCCTTCGGGGGAGCAGTACTTC.

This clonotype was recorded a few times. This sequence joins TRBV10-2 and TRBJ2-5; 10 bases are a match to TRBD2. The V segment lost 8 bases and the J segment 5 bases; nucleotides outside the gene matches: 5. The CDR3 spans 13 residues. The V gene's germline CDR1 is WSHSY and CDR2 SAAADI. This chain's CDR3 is CASAQLAGETQYF. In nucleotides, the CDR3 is TGCGCCAGCGCTCAACTAGCGGGGGAGACCCAGTACTTC.

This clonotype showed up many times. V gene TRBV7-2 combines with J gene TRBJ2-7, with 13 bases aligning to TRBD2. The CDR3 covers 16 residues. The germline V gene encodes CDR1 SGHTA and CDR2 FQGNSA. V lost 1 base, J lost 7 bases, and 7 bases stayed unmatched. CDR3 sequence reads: CASSLVPGLAGREQYF. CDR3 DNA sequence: TGTGCCAGCAGCTTAGTTCCGGGACTAGCGGGGCGAGAGCAGTACTTC.

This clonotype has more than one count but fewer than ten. The CDR3 DNA follows: TGTGCCAGCAGTCACCGCGGGACAGATAATTCACCCCTCCACTTT. Translated, it gives CASSHRGTDNSPLHF. The V and J genes are TRBV6-2 or TRBV6-3 and TRBJ1-6; 7 positions match TRBD1. Germline V lookup: CDR1 MNHEY, CDR2 SVGEGT. Unmatched junction bases numbered 6, after V lost 5 bases and J lost 5 bases. This CDR3 comprises 15 residues.

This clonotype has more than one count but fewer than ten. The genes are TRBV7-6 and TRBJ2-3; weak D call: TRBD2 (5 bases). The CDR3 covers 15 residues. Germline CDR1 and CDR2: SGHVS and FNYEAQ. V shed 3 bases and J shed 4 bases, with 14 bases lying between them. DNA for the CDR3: TGTGCCAGCAGCTTTTTTGGGAGTGGGTCAGATACGCAGTATTTT. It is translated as CASSFFGSGSDTQYF.

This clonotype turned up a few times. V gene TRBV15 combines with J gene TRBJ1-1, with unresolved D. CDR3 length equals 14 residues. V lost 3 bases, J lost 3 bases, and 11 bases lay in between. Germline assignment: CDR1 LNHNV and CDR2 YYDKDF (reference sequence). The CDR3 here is CATSRTNGDTEAFF. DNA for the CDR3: TGTGCCACCAGCAGGACGAACGGGGACACTGAAGCTTTCTTT.

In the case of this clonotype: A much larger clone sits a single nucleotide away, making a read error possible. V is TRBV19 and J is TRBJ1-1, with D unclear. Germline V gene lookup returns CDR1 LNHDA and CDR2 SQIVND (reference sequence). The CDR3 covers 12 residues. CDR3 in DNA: TGTGCCAGTAGGGACGGATACACTGAAACTTTCTTT. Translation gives CASRDGYTETFF.

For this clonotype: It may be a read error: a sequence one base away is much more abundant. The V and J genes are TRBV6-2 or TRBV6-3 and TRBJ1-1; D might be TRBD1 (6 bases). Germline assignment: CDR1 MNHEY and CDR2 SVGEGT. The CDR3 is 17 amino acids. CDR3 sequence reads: CASGYSGHRAVDTEAFF. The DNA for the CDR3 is TGTGCCAGCGGTTACTCGGGTCACAGGGCGGTAGACACTGAAGCTTTCTTT.

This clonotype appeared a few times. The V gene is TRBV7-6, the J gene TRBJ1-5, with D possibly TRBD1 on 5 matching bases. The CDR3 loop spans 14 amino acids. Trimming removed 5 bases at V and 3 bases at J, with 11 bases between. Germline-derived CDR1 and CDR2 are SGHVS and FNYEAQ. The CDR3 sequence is CASSEGLPNQPQHF. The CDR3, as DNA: TGTGCCAGCAGCGAGGGACTTCCCAATCAGCCCCAGCATTTT.

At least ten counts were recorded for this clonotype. This CDR3 reads CASSPRTGNAGNTIYF. The CDR3 DNA sequence: TGTGCCAGCTCACCACGCACAGGGAACGCTGGAAACACCATATATTTT. This chain connects TRBV18 to TRBJ1-3, with D possibly being TRBD1 (6 bases). V was pared by 1 base and J by 2 bases, with 12 bases between. The CDR3 loop spans 16 amino acids. Germline CDR1 is KGHSH and CDR2 is LQKENI.